This TCR beta chain comes out of a study of early T cells in non-severe SARS-CoV-2 infection (dated by TCRdb to about 2021). For the wider study: Bulk RNA from unsorted whole blood was used for TCR sequencing, so alpha and beta chains could not be paired. The paper's findings and limits, for the study overall: Matching against VDJdb was skewed toward anti-spike CD8 responses, likely underestimated virus-specific expansions, and missed private and CD4 specificities.

Library preparation employed 5' RACE. Sequencing used a NextSeq 500. To correct for sequencing error and PCR bias, the TCR library protocol tagged individual cDNA molecules with unique molecular identifiers. Both TCR alpha and beta chains were sequenced, and tight co-correlation was observed between alpha and beta sequence abundances in each sample. For the original study's pipeline: Decombinator V4 was used to annotate the V gene, J gene and CDR3 of the TCR sequences. TCRs were defined as expanded if a significant change between any two time points was detected under a Poisson model with p below 0.0001. TCR abundances were normalised to the total number of TCRs sequenced per sample and were expressed as counts per million. TRAV1-2 paired with TRAJ12, TRAJ20 or TRAJ33 defined MAIT TCRs, while TRAV10 paired with TRAJ18 defined iNKT TCRs. A search of VDJdb, accessed on 1 November 2021, was run for TCRs annotated to CMV, EBV and SARS-CoV-2, with TCRs annotated for multiple antigens excluded. TCRdb ran its own pipeline on the public reads, namely fastp trimming at Q25 and MiXCR clone calling, and kept in-frame beta chains. Every entry covers one CDR3 protein and lists the most common genes and DNA from its rows. The V and J calls were determined by TCRdb, not by the authors. The sample table contains 75,000 to 90,000 distinct CDR3 sequences; only one count was recorded for under 15% of them. The ten top clones hold approximately 6% of the sample.

Compared with germline, V lacks 9 bases and J lacks 5 bases; bases without a gene match: 12. The cysteine opens and the phenylalanine closes a CDR3 of 14 amino acids. Only the CDR3 portion is preserved as DNA: 42 bases, with reading frame beginning at the first base. The germline V gene provides CDR1 MDHEN and CDR2 SYDVKM. The study was a case-control design nested within a healthcare worker cohort in London, UK, with weekly nasopharyngeal swab PCR tests and blood sampling. Between 23 and 31 March 2020, the week of the UK lockdown, healthcare workers were enrolled and then followed up weekly for as long as 16 weeks. Many counts were recorded for this clonotype. Its antigen is not yet known. No clone much larger than this one lies a single base away; base qualities are absent.

Material: whole blood. This receptor was obtained from an adult who was a healthcare worker with PCR-confirmed SARS-CoV-2 infection or an uninfected control (not recorded which). This receptor chain uses TRBV28 and TRBJ2-7; 8 bases in the middle match TRBD1. The CDR3 in this case is CASVAGQGPHEQYF. The nucleotide sequence reads TGTGCCAGTGTAGCTGGACAGGGTCCCCACGAGCAGTACTTC.